This section outlines one T cell receptor (beta chain) sequence together with its context. Its target is unknown. The CDR3 sequence is 15 residues long. The germline V and J ends were trimmed by 1 base and 2 bases, with 11 bases remaining between them. CDR1 is SGHVS, CDR2 FQNEAQ, per germline. Focal radiation plus CTLA-4 blockade with ipilimumab was given to patients with chemo-refractory metastatic non-small-cell lung cancer. This sample is part of a study of radiotherapy plus CTLA-4 blockade in lung cancer. Whole-study findings and limits: Interferon-beta, together with early blood T cell clone dynamics, reportedly best predicted response. Blood-borne expansion of tumor-derived TCR clones followed radiotherapy plus ipilimumab.

Method: immunoSEQ multiplex PCR; TCRdb's copy keeps in-frame clones and lacks some. Among tens of thousands of clones listed, more than 70% were seen once. This rearrangement joins TRBV7-8 to TRBJ2-5, with D perhaps TRBD1 (5 bases). The clonotype was recovered from a human donor with non-small cell lung cancer whose response to radiotherapy plus ipilimumab could not be evaluated. Sample: peripheral blood, taken from a patient treated with radiotherapy plus ipilimumab. CDR3 loop: CASSLVGTGQETQYF. CDR3 bases: TGTGCCAGCAGCTTAGTCGGTACAGGACAAGAGACCCAGTACTTC. Filled out from reference TRBV7-8 and TRBJ2-5, the complete variable domain reads GAGVSQSPRYKVAKRGQDVALRCDPISGHVSLFWYQQALGQGPEFLTYFQNEAQLDKSGLPSDRFFAERPEGSVSTLKIQRTQQEDSAVYLCASSLVGTGQETQYFGPGTRLLVL.